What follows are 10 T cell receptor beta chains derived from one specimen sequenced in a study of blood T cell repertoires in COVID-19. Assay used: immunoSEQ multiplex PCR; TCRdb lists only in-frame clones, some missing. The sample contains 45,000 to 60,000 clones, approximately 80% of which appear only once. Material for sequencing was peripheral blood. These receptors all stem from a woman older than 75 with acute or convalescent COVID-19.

The CDR3 DNA reads as TGTGCCACGTGCCCTCGACATTTTAGCAATCAGCCCCAGCATTTT. As protein: CATCPRHFSNQPQHF. The rearrangement links TRBV19 to TRBJ1-5; D is uncertain. Trimming stripped 10 bases from V and 0 bases from J, with 16 bases between. Germline CDR1 reads LNHDA; CDR2 reads SQIVND (reference sequence). The CDR3 sequence is 15 residues long.

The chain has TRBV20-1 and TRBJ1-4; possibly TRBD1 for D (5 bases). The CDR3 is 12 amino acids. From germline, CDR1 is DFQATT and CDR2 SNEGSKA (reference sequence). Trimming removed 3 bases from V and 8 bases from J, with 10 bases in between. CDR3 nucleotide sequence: TGCAGTGCTAGTTTACAGGAGGAAAAACTGTTTTTT. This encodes CSASLQEEKLFF.

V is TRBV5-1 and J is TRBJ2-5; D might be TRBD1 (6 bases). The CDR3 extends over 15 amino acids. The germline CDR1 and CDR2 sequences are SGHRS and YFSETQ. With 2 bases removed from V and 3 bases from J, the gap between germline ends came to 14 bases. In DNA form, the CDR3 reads TGCGCCAGCAGCTTTGGTCAGGGGCTGGAAGAGACCCAGTACTTC. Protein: CASSFGQGLEETQYF.

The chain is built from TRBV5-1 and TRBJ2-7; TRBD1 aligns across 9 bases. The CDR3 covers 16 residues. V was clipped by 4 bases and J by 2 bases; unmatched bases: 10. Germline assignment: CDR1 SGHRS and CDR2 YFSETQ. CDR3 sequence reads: CASSSGQGLLPYEQYF. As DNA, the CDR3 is TGCGCCAGCAGCAGCGGACAGGGGCTACTCCCCTACGAGCAGTACTTC.

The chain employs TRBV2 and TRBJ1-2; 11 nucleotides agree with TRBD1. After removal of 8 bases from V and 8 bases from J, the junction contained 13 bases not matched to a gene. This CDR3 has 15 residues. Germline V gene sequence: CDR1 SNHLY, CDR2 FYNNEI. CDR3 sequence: CASGTGGQPGRGYTF. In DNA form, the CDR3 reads TGTGCCAGCGGGACAGGGGGTCAACCTGGAAGGGGCTACACCTTC.

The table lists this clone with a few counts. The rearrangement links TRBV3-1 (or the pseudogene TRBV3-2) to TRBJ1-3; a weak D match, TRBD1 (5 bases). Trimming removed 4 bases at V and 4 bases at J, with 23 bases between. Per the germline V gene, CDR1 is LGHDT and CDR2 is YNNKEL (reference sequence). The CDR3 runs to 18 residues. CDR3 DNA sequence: TGTGCCAGCAGCCCCGGGGGACGTGGGTTCTCATCCGGAAACACCATATATTTT. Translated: CASSPGGRGFSSGNTIYF.

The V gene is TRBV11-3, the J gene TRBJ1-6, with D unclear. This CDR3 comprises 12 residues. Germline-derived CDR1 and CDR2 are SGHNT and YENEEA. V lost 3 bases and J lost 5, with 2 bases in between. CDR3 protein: CASSFDNSPLHF. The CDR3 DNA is TGTGCCAGCAGCTTCGATAATTCACCCCTCCACTTT. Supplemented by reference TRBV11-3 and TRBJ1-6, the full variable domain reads EAGVVQSPRYKIIEKKQPVAFWCNPISGHNTLYWYLQNLGQGPELLIRYENEEAVDDSQLPKDRFSAERLKGVDSTLKIQPAELGDSAVYLCASSFDNSPLHFGNGTRLTVT.

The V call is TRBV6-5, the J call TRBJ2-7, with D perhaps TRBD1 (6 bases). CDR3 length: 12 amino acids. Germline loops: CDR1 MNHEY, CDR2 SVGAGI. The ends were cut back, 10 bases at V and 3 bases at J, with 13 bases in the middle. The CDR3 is CATRDTYYEQYF. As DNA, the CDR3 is TGTGCCACGAGGGACACATACTACGAGCAGTACTTC.

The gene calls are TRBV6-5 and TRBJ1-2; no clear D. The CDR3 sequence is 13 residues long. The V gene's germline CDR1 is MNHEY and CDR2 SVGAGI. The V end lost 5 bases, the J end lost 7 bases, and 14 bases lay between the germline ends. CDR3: CASSLPRVLGYTF. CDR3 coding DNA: TGTGCCAGCAGTCTACCCCGGGTCCTTGGCTACACCTTC.

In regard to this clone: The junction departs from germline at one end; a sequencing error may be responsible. In DNA, the CDR3 is TGTGCCAGCACCGGGGGGACAGGGGTGAAAACTGAAGCTTTCTTT. Translation gives CASTGGTGVKTEAFF. V gene TRBV4-2 combines with J gene TRBJ1-1, with 10 bases identical to TRBD1. CDR1 and CDR2 (germline): LGHNA, YNFKEQ. The CDR3 has 15 residues.